This T cell receptor beta chain was found in a study of T-cell memory formation after mild COVID-19 (TCRdb year 2021). Regarding the study in general: TCR sequence clusters from the two donors were largely donor specific. In two donors, T-cell clones that expanded and contracted after mild COVID-19 were followed by sequencing TCRalpha and TCRbeta repertoires longitudinally. The cohort comprised two young, previously healthy adult volunteers, one female and one male. Broader findings and caveats from the paper: Contracting CD4+ clones appeared mostly in the CM and EM memory subsets, whereas CD8+ clones were enriched in EMRA. Clones contracting from day 15 to 85 had balanced CD4/CD8 phenotypes, while a second wave expanding from day 15 to 37 was biased towards CD4+. Only two mild cases were covered by the study, and larger cohorts that include severe cases with pre-infection samples were considered necessary. The second-wave clones that peaked on day 37 were not confirmed to be SARS-CoV-2 specific. Some responding clones were detected in pre-infection memory, suggesting pre-existing cross-reactive memory T cells joined the SARS-CoV-2 response.

From the cysteine through the phenylalanine, the CDR3 covers 15 amino acids. Here the CDR3 DNA is all that survives: 45 bases in frame from base 1. Trimming removed 4 bases from V and 4 bases from J, leaving 17 bases between the germline ends. Based on the germline V gene, the CDR1 and CDR2 sequences are SGHRS and YFSETQ. Ficoll-Paque density gradient centrifugation was the method used to isolate PBMCs. TCRdb lists the instrument as Illumina NovaSeq 6000. TCRalpha and TCRbeta cDNA libraries were constructed by 5'RACE with constant-segment primers, with sample barcodes and unique molecular identifiers being introduced. Trizol reagent was used to extract RNA from every sample. The libraries were amplified in two PCR steps, and the second step added a second sample barcode and Illumina TruSeq adapters. Libraries were sequenced on an Illumina NovaSeq with 2 x 150 bp paired-end reads. The authors processed their data as follows. The reads were demultiplexed and collapsed into UMI-guided consensus sequences using migec v1.2.7. Using mixcr v2.1.11, UMI consensuses were aligned to TRA and TRB V and J templates and then assembled into clonotypes. A clonotype was counted as expanded or contracted only if both edgeR and NoisET called the change significant, with noise models trained on biological replicates. For edgeR calls, a false discovery rate-adjusted p below 0.01 and a log2 fold-change threshold of 1 were applied. As an exploratory analysis of dynamics, max-normalized trajectories of the 1000 most abundant clonotypes were examined with PCA combined with hierarchical clustering. Separately sequenced CD4+ and CD8+ repertoires were used to assign a CD4 or CD8 phenotype to each responding clone. TCRdb redid the processing of the public reads, applying fastp at Q25 and MiXCR, and retained in-frame beta chains. Entries that share a CDR3 protein sequence are merged under the most common genes and DNA. TCRdb's processing, not the authors', yielded these V and J calls. The sample profile shows roughly 100,000 distinct CDR3 sequences; roughly 16% of them were found once. In total, the top ten clones hold roughly two fifths of the sample.

To note about this clonotype: This clone's antigen is unknown. No much larger clone is present one base from it, and per-base qualities are unavailable.

The V gene is TRBV5-1 and the J gene is TRBJ2-5; the D call could be TRBD1 or TRBD2, with each sharing 6 bases. This clonotype was obtained from a man between 18 and 35 years old who had mild COVID-19 (a few samples of this study predate the infection). The sample titles of this study are shuffled in the database, so cell type and time point are left out; the donor was told from shared clones. The sample was PBMCs or a T cell subset sorted from them (not recorded which). The CDR3 loop reads CASSTISGGGETQYF. The sequenced DNA is TGCGCCAGCAGCACAATCTCAGGAGGGGGAGAGACCCAGTACTTC. The full variable domain, with segments outside the CDR3 supplied by the reference TRBV5-1 and TRBJ2-5 proteins, appears as KAGVTQTPRYLIKTRGQQVTLSCSPISGHRSVSWYQQTPGQGLQFLFEYFSETQRNKGNFPGRFSGRQFSNSRSEMNVSTLELGDSALYLCASSTISGGGETQYFGPGTRLLVL.